Listed here is a single TCR beta chain. These data are taken from a study of blood T cell repertoires in COVID-19. Study-level background: The analysed material was cDNA or gDNA that came from T cells, B-cell-depleted T cells, or PBMCs.

The authors' processing: Amplified reference gene primers provided the basis for estimating nucleated cell counts. Generated by immunoSEQ multiplex PCR, the TCRdb table keeps only in-frame clones and is missing some. V, J and clone size are taken as reported in that table, and D and trimming were inferred from the DNA itself. The sample holds about 360,000 clones, around 87% seen once. The CDR3 has 15 amino acids. Germline loops: CDR1 SGHNT, CDR2 YYREEE (reference sequence). Trimming cost V 1 base and J 6 bases; bases outside gene matches: 5. The sequencing input was peripheral blood. The V and J genes are TRBV5-4 and TRBJ2-1, with 9 bases identical to TRBD2. The sequence was collected from a human donor in a cohort sampled during active COVID-19. This CDR3 reads CASSLSSGRFNEQFF. The CDR3 DNA sequence: TGTGCCAGCAGCTTGAGTAGCGGGAGATTCAATGAGCAGTTCTTC.